This TCR beta chain derives from a study of blood T cells in healthy people across ages. A second about 6 to 11 cycle PCR used barcoded and J-beta primers. TCRdb reanalysed the 5' RACE reads using MiXCR and keeps one entry per CDR3 protein. The profile shows roughly 800,000 distinct CDR3 sequences, about 53% of them singletons. V lost 5 bases and J lost 6; bases outside the gene matches: 5. The CDR3 extends over 15 amino acids. Per germline, CDR1 MNHNY and CDR2 SVGAGI (reference sequence). Material for sequencing was blood. The chain links TRBV6-6 to TRBJ2-1; 12 nucleotides match TRBD2. This receptor was identified in an older man in good health. The CDR3 loop reads CASSRTSGDPNEQFF. In DNA, the CDR3 is TGTGCCAGCAGTCGGACTAGCGGGGACCCCAATGAGCAGTTCTTC.